The present entry profiles one T cell receptor beta chain with its context. What it binds is not known. The data were obtained in a study of glioma-infiltrating T cells after dendritic cell vaccination. Whole-study context: Pretreatment tumor was residual fresh-frozen tissue from the lysate-preparation resection.

Study-level points and caveats: Few patients contributed both blood and tumor specimens.

Amplification used 60 V beta primers and 13 J beta primers. This table comes from immunoSEQ multiplex PCR, and its TCRdb copy is limited to in-frame clones, with some not included. The repertoire includes 300 to 450 clones, 92% of them detected once, and 6% to 7% sits in the top ten. The trim removed 5 bases at V and 11 bases at J, leaving 8 bases unmatched. CDR3 size: 13 residues. From germline, CDR1 is SEHNR and CDR2 FQNEAQ (reference sequence). Isocitrate dehydrogenase mutation was absent in all glioblastoma patients. The sample was tumor tissue, taken before dendritic cell vaccination. This clonotype originated in a human donor with glioblastoma. The rearrangement links TRBV7-9 to TRBJ1-1; 10 nucleotides line up with TRBD1. The CDR3 DNA reads as TGTGCCAGCAGCCCACAGGACAGGGGGAGGGCTTTCTTT. Translated, it gives CASSPQDRGRAFF.